This T cell receptor beta chain was sequenced in a study of blood T cell repertoires in COVID-19. Original data processing: Amplification of reference gene primers was used by the study to estimate nucleated cell counts. Repertoires were generated with immunoSEQ multiplex PCR, while TCRdb's copy carries only in-frame clones and drops some. The D gene and trimming were derived from the DNA, and the V and J assignments and clone size from that table. Of 15,000 to 20,000 clones listed, about 80% were seen once; the top ten hold 11%. Germline-derived CDR1 and CDR2 are KGHDR and SFDVKD. The CDR3 covers 12 residues. Trimming cost V 9 bases and J 7 bases, with 12 bases left between them.

This sequence joins TRBV24-1 and TRBJ1-5; D possibly corresponds to TRBD1 (6 bases). This receptor was taken from a man older than 75 with acute or convalescent COVID-19. The material sequenced was peripheral blood. DNA for the CDR3: TGTGCCACCGCAGGGGCAGGACAGCCCCAGCATTTT. Translating it yields CATAGAGQPQHF.